The clone carrying this T cell receptor beta chain has just one count. These data come from a study of shared clonotypes between healthy human individuals. This table comes from immunoSEQ multiplex PCR, and its TCRdb copy is limited to in-frame clones, with some not included. The sample lists 1,500,000 or so clones, 98% seen once, with approximately 0.38% in the top ten. The V gene lost 6 bases and the J gene lost 2 bases, with 13 bases spanning the gap. CDR1 SEHNR and CDR2 FQNEAQ come from the germline V gene (reference sequence). CDR3 length: 14 residues. The V call is TRBV7-9, the J call TRBJ1-2, with D unresolved. The sequenced sample consisted of naive CD4+ T cells sorted from blood. The subset is: CD45RA+ positively selected. The receptor was derived from a man aged 25-40 years in good health. This CDR3 reads CASSYATHNYGYTF. CDR3 DNA sequence: TGTGCCAGCAGTTACGCAACACACAACTATGGCTACACCTTC.